This T cell receptor beta chain was recorded in a study of T cell responses to AZD1222 COVID-19 vaccine. Study context: Pooling was applied to second doses at about 4 or about 12 weeks. Notes on the study in general: White British people made up most donors, females outnumbered males, and clonal diversity was possibly underestimated. Reports say nearly half of spike-specific TCRs go after unmutated variant regions. Across spike, vaccine-associated CD4 TCRs were found, dominant at 160-218 and 743-854.

About this clone: Its antigen remains unidentified.

Method: immunoSEQ multiplex PCR; TCRdb's copy keeps in-frame clones and lacks some. The sample records 200,000 or so clones, around 88% being singletons. Germline trimming cut 4 bases from V and 6 bases from J; bases unmatched to any gene: 11. This CDR3 is built from 16 residues. CDR1 and CDR2 from the germline V gene are MNHEY and SMNVEV (reference sequence). V is TRBV27 and J is TRBJ2-2; TRBD2 matches 7 bases. This sample comprised peripheral blood, obtained on day 0 of AZD1222 vaccination. The TCR originated in an adult in good health. The CDR3, as DNA: TGTGCCAGCAGTTCCCCCGGGGGGTTTAGGGCCGGGGAGCTGTTTTTT. Translation gives CASSSPGGFRAGELFF.